In its sample, the clone carrying this T cell receptor (beta chain) was seen many times. Its antigen is as yet unknown. The data belong to a study of CD8 T cells in ankylosing spondylitis. Study outcomes and limitations: Ankylosing spondylitis blood seemed to carry a telltale TCR beta motif made of several highly homologous variants. Disease-linked clones were found to be CD8+ and relatively rare in peripheral blood.

Libraries for TCR beta were made by quantitative 5'-RACE with molecular barcodes. A single record per CDR3 protein comes from TCRdb applying MiXCR to the 5' RACE reads. The table includes approximately 400,000 distinct CDR3 sequences, roughly 26% detected once. The CDR3 has 14 residues. Trimming left V 3 bases short and J 5 bases short, with 13 bases between. Germline V lookup: CDR1 SGHVS, CDR2 FNYEAQ. The sample comprised blood, either unsorted or a sorted T cell fraction (not recorded which). The source is a male donor with ankylosing spondylitis. V usage is TRBV7-6 and J usage is TRBJ2-5, with D possibly TRBD1 on 5 matching bases. CDR3 in DNA: TGTGCCAGCAGCTTGGTGGCAGGGTCCGAGACCCAGTACTTC. This encodes CASSLVAGSETQYF.